The source of this T cell receptor (beta chain) is a study of graft-versus-host responses after intestinal transplantation. About the research overall: The whole recipient group had anti-thymocyte globulin induction followed by tacrolimus and steroids for around 3 years. General study points: The marrow of recipients harbored GvH clones, and ileum or blood showed some of them first. An association linked early post-transplant HvG declines with peak circulating GvH clone levels.

In the case of this clone: The antigen is undetermined.

Sequencing used immunoSEQ multiplex PCR; TCRdb keeps in-frame clones, though not all of them. The sample yields about 85,000 clones, less than 95% seen once. Between the trimmed V and J ends, which lost 3 bases and 2 bases, there was a span of 12 bases. CDR1 is SGHVS and CDR2 is FQNEAQ in the germline V gene. CDR3 size: 15 residues. The input for sequencing was unstimulated CD8+ T cells sorted from spleen or lymph node cells, taken before transplant. The J gene is TRBJ2-3, the V gene TRBV7-8; either TRBD1 or TRBD2 may fit D (5 bases each). The origin of this receptor is a human donor who was the organ donor for an intestinal transplant. DNA of the CDR3: TGTGCCAGCAGCTTCACCGGGACGTACACAGATACGCAGTATTTT. It specifies CASSFTGTYTDTQYF.